These T cell receptor beta chains were read from a single sample in a study of Ad26.COV2.S vaccination and SARS-CoV-2 variants. Assay: immunoSEQ multiplex PCR; the TCRdb copy retains only in-frame clones and omits some. The sample has around 400,000 clones, about 93% seen once. The input for sequencing was peripheral blood, taken in a trial of Ad26.COV2.S vaccine versus placebo. The receptors originated from a person between 18 and 65 years old who received the Ad26.COV2.S COVID-19 vaccine or a placebo. Each CDR3 is given with its conserved first and last residue. A D gene is named only where the DNA matches it firmly. A row's size may be missing; if present it is once, few, many or a size class.

>TRBJ2-1|TRBV6-2/TRBV6-3|NA|NA
CASSWVGSYNEQFF
TGTGCCAGCAGTTGGGTGGGTTCTTACAATGAGCAGTTCTTC
>TRBJ1-1|TRBV27|NA|NA
CASSPSKRAVTEAFF
TGTGCCAGCAGTCCATCAAAGCGGGCAGTTACTGAAGCTTTCTTT
>TRBJ2-3|TRBV30|NA|TRBD1
CAWRTGGTDTQYF
TGTGCCTGGAGGACAGGGGGTACAGATACGCAGTATTTT
>TRBJ1-6|TRBV18|NA|TRBD1
CASSSWTGSYNSPLHF
TGTGCCAGCTCATCATGGACAGGATCCTATAATTCACCCCTCCACTTT
>TRBJ2-7|TRBV28|NA|TRBD1
CASSSSGTGLREQYF
TGTGCCAGCAGTTCTTCCGGGACAGGTTTAAGAGAGCAGTACTTC
>TRBJ1-2|TRBV7-8|NA|TRBD1
CASSLGQGQKANYGYTF
TGTGCCAGCAGCCTCGGACAGGGGCAGAAAGCTAACTATGGCTACACCTTC
>TRBJ2-5|TRBV23-1|NA|NA
CASLNWGGKTQYF
TGCGCCAGCCTCAACTGGGGGGGCAAGACCCAGTACTTC
>TRBJ2-1|TRBV9|NA|TRBD2
CASSVTSGMEGDEQFF
TGTGCCAGCAGCGTGACTAGCGGGATGGAAGGCGATGAGCAGTTCTTC
>TRBJ1-5|TRBV4-1|NA|NA
CASSQEGAGHQPQHF
TGCGCCAGCAGCCAAGAGGGGGCAGGCCACCAGCCCCAGCATTTT
>TRBJ2-5|TRBV6-5|NA|NA
CASRRSQETQYF
TGTGCCAGCAGACGGAGCCAAGAGACCCAGTACTTC
>TRBJ2-7|TRBV18|NA|TRBD1
CASSPSGQGMPYEQYF
TGTGCCAGCTCACCCAGCGGACAGGGAATGCCCTACGAGCAGTACTTC
>TRBJ2-7|TRBV29-1|NA|NA
CSVLRDTSYEQYF
TGCAGCGTCCTACGGGACACTTCCTACGAGCAGTACTTC
>TRBJ2-1|TRBV19|NA|TRBD2
CASTTSGSSYNEQFF
TGTGCCAGTACCACTAGCGGGAGCTCCTACAATGAGCAGTTCTTC
>TRBJ1-4|TRBV27|NA|NA
CASSRTEYTEKLFF
TGTGCCAGCAGCCGGACAGAGTACACTGAAAAACTGTTTTTT
>TRBJ1-6|TRBV3-1/TRBV3-2|NA|TRBD1
CASSRIDRGNSPLHF
TGTGCCAGCAGCCGAATTGACAGGGGGAATTCACCCCTCCACTTT
>TRBJ1-1|TRBV5-1|few|TRBD1
CASSLAGTGNTEAFF
TGCGCCAGCAGCTTGGCCGGGACAGGGAACACTGAAGCTTTCTTT
>TRBJ2-1|TRBV3-1/TRBV3-2|once|NA
CASSQDWGVYNEQFF
TGTGCCAGCAGCCAAGATTGGGGCGTTTACAATGAGCAGTTCTTC